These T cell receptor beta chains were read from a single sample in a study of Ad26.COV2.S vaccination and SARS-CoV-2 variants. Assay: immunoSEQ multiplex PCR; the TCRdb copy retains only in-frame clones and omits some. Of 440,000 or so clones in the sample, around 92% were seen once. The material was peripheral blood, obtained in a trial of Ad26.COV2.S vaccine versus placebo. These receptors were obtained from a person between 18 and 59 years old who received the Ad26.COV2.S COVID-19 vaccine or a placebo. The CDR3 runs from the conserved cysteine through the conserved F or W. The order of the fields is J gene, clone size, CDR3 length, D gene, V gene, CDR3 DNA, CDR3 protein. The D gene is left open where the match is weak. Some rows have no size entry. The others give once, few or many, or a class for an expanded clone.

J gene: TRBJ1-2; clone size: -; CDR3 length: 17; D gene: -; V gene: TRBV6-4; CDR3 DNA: TGTGCCAGCAGTGACTCGATCGGCGCCGGGGGATGGTCGGGCTACACCTTC; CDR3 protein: CASSDSIGAGGWSGYTF
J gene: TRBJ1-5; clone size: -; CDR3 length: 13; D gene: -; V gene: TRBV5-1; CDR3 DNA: TGCGCCAGCAGCCCGGAGGTGAATCAGCCCCAGCATTTT; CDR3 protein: CASSPEVNQPQHF
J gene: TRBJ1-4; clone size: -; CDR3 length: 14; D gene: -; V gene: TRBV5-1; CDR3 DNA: TGCGCCAGCAGCTTGACAGGTTTGGCAGAAAAACTGTTTTTT; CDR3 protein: CASSLTGLAEKLFF
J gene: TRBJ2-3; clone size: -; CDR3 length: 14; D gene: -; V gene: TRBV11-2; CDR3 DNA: TGTGCCAGCAGCTTAGGGCTCCGAGGAGATACGCAGTATTTT; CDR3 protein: CASSLGLRGDTQYF
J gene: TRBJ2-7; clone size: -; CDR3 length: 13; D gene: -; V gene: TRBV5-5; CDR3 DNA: TGTGCCAGCAGCTTGTCGGTAATCCACGAGCAGTACTTC; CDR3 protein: CASSLSVIHEQYF
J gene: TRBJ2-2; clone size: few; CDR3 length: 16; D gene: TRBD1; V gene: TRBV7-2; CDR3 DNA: TGTGCCAGCAGCATCGGACAGGGGGTAGGCTCCGGGGAGCTGTTTTTT; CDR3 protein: CASSIGQGVGSGELFF
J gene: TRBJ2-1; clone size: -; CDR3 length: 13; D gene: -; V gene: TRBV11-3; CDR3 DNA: TGTGCCAGCAGTTGGGACGGATACAATGAGCAGTTCTTC; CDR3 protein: CASSWDGYNEQFF
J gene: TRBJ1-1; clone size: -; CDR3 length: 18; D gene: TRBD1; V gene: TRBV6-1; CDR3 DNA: TGTGCCAGCAGTGAAAATGTTCCGGGACAGGGGGCTACCACTGAAGCTTTCTTT; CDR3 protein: CASSENVPGQGATTEAFF
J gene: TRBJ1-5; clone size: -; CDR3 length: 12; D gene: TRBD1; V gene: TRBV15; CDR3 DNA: TGTGCCAGCCGACAGGGGCCTGGGGCCCAGCATTTT; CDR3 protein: CASRQGPGAQHF
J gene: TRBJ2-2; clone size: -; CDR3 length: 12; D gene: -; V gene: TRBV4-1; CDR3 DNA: TGCGCCAGCAGCCGAGGGACCGGGGAGCTGTTTTTT; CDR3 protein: CASSRGTGELFF
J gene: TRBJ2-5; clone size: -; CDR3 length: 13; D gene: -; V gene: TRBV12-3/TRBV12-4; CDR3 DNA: TGTGCCAGCAGTTTTCACAGACAAGAGACCCAGTACTTC; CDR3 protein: CASSFHRQETQYF
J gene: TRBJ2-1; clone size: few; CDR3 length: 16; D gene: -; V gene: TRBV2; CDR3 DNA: TGTGCCAGCAGTGACGACAGTTGGCCGAACTACAATGAGCAGTTCTTC; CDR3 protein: CASSDDSWPNYNEQFF
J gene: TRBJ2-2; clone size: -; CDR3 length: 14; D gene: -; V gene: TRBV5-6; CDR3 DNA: TGTGCCAGCGGGCTCACAGAGAACACCGGGGAGCTGTTTTTT; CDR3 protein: CASGLTENTGELFF
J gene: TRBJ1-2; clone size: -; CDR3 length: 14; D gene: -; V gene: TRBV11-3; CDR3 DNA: TGTGCCAGCAGCGGAGGAGGACCTAACTATGGCTACACCTTC; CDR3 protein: CASSGGGPNYGYTF
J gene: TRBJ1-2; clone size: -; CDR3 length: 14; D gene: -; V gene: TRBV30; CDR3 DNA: TGTGCCTGGAGTGACTTGGGTGGGTGGGACGGCTACACCTTC; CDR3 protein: CAWSDLGGWDGYTF
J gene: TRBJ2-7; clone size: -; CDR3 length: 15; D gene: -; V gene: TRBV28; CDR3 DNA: TGTGCCAGCAGTTTTGGAGGACTGGGGGCCTACGAGCAGTACTTC; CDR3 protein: CASSFGGLGAYEQYF
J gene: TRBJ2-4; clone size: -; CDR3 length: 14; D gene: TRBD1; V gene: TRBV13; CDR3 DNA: TGTGCCAGCAGCTTTCCCGGGACAGAAAACATTCAGTACTTC; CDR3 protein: CASSFPGTENIQYF
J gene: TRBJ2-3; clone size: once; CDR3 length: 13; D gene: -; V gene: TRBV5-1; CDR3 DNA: TGCGCCAGCAGCTCCGGAGATCCAGATACGCAGTATTTT; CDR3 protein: CASSSGDPDTQYF
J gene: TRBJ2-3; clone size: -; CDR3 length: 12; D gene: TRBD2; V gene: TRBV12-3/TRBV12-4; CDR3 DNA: TGTGCCAGCAGGGTAGCGGGGGGGGCGCAGTATTTT; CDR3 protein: CASRVAGGAQYF
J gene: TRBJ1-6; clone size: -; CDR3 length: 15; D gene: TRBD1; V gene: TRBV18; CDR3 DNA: TGTGCCAGCTCACCAAAGGTACAGGGGGATTCACCCCTCCACTTT; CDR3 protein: CASSPKVQGDSPLHF
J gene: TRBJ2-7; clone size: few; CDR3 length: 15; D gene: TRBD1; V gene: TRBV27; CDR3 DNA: TGTGCCAGCAGTGGACAGGGTAGAAGAACCTACGAGCAGTACTTC; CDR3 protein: CASSGQGRRTYEQYF
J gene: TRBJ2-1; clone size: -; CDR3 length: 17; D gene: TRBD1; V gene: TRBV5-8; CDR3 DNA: TGTGCCAGCAGCCCCGGGAAGACAGGGGTATTATTTGATGAGCAGTTCTTC; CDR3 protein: CASSPGKTGVLFDEQFF
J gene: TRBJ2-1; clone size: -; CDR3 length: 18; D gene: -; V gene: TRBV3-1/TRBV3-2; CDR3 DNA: TGTGCCAGCAGCCAAGATCTCTCAGGCCGTGGGACCTACAATGAGCAGTTCTTC; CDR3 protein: CASSQDLSGRGTYNEQFF
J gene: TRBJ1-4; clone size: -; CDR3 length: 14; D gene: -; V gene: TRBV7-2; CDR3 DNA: TGTGCCAGCAGCATAGGGACCACTCGTGAAAAACTGTTTTTT; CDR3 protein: CASSIGTTREKLFF
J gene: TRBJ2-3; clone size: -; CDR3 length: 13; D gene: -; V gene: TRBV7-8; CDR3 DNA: TGTGCCAGCAGCTTAGACAGCACAGATACGCAGTATTTT; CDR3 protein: CASSLDSTDTQYF
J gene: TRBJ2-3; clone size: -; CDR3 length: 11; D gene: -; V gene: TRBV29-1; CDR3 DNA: TGCAGCGTCCTCCCAGGGGACACGCAGTATTTT; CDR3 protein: CSVLPGDTQYF
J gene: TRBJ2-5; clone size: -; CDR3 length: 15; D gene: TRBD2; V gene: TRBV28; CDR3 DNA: TGTGCCAGCAGTAGAGCGGGGGGACGGAAAGAGACCCAGTACTTC; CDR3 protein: CASSRAGGRKETQYF
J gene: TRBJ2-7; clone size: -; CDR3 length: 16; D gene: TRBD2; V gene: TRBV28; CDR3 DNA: TGTGCCAGCACCATCTCTATGGGCGGGGGGGCATACGAGCAGTACTTC; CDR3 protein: CASTISMGGGAYEQYF
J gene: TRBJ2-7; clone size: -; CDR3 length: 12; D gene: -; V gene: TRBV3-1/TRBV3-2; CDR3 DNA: TGTGCCAGCAGCCTGGGGACCTACGAGCAGTACTTC; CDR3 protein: CASSLGTYEQYF
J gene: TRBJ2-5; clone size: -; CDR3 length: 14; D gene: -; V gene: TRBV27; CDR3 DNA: TGTGCCAGCAGTCCGATGGACGGCCAAGAGACCCAGTACTTC; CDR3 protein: CASSPMDGQETQYF
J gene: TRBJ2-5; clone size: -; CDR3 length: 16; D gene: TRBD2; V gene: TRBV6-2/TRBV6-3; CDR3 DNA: TGTGCCAGCAGTCCCTGGTTGAGCGGGGGATTGGAGACCCAGTACTTC; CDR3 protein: CASSPWLSGGLETQYF
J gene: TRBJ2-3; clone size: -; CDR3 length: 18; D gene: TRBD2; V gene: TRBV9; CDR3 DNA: TGTGCCAGCAGCGTAGCTCTTATAGCGGGGGGGGCCACAGATACGCAGTATTTT; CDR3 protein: CASSVALIAGGATDTQYF
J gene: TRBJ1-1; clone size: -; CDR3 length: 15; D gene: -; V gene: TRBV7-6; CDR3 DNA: TGTGCCAGCAGCCCAAGGGGAGAAATGAACACTGAAGCTTTCTTT; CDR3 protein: CASSPRGEMNTEAFF
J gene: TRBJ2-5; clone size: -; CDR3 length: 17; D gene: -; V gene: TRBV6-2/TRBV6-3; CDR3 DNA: TGTGCCAGCAGTTACTCTAGACAAGGCAGAGCTGGGGAGACCCAGTACTTC; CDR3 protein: CASSYSRQGRAGETQYF
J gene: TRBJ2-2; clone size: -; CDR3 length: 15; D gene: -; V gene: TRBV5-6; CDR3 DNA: TGTGCCAGCAGCTCTTCTAGGGTCAACACCGGGGAGCTGTTTTTT; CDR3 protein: CASSSSRVNTGELFF
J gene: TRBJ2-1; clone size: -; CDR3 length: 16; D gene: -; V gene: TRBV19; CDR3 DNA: TGTGCCAGTAGCACCGGGACTGCGACCCGCTACAATGAGCAGTTCTTC; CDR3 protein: CASSTGTATRYNEQFF
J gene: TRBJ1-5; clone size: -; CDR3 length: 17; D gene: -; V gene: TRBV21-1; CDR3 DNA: TGTGCCAGCAGCAAAGCCCTCCTAACAGGAAGCAATCAGCCCCAGCATTTT; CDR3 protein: CASSKALLTGSNQPQHF
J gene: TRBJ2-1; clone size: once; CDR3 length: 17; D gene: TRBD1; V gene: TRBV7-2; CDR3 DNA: TGTGCCAGCAGCTTCATTCCGGGGACAGGGGGGTCCAATGAGCAGTTCTTC; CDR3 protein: CASSFIPGTGGSNEQFF
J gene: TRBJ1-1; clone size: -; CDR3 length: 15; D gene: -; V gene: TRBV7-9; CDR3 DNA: TGTGCCAGCAGCTTTTCCCCAGGGGCTCGAACTGAAGCTTTCTTT; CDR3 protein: CASSFSPGARTEAFF
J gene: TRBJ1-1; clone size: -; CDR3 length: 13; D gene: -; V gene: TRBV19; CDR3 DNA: TGTGCCAGTAGCGCAGGGGTGAACACTGAAGCTTTCTTT; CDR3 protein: CASSAGVNTEAFF
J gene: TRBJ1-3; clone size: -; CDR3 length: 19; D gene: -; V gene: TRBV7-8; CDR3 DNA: TGTGCCAGCAGCAGTGAGACAGGCCGAACTTTCAACTCTGGAAACACCATATATTTT; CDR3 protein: CASSSETGRTFNSGNTIYF
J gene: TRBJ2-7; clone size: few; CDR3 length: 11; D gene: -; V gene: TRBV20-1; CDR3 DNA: TGCAGTGCTAGATACTCCTACGAGCAGTACTTC; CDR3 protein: CSARYSYEQYF
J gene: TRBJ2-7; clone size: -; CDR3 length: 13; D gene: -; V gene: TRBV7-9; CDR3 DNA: TGTGCCAGCAGCCCCAGCGCCTCCTACGAGCAGTACTTC; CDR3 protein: CASSPSASYEQYF
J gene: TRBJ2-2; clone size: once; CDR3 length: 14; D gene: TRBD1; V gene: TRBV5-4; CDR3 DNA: TGTGCCAGCAGCTTCGCAGGGGGCCCCGGGGAGCTGTTTTTT; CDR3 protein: CASSFAGGPGELFF
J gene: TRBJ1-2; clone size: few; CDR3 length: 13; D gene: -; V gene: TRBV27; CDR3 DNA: TGTGCCAGCAGTCCACTACCTAACTATGGCTACACCTTC; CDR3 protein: CASSPLPNYGYTF
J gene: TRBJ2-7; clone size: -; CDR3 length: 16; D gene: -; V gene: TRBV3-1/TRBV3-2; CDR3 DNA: TGTGCCAGCAGCCAAGATGGAACGATGGGGGACTACGAGCAGTACTTC; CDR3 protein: CASSQDGTMGDYEQYF
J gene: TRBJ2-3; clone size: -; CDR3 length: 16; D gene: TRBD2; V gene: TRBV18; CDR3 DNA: TGTGCCAGCTCACCTCAACGGGGGGGCGTAACAGATACGCAGTATTTT; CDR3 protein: CASSPQRGGVTDTQYF
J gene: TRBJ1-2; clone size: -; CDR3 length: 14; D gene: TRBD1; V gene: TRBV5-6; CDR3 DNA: TGTGCCAGCAGCTCGGGACAGGGGAGACATGGCTACACCTTC; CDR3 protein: CASSSGQGRHGYTF
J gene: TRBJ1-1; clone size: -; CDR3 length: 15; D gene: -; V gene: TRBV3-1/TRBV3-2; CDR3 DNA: TGTGCCAGCAGCCACCGGGGAGGGGGGAACACTGAAGCTTTCTTT; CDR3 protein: CASSHRGGGNTEAFF
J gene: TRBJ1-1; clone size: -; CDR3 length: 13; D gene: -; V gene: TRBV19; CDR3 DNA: TGTGCCAGTAGGCAGGGGACGGGCACTGAAGCTTTCTTT; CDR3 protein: CASRQGTGTEAFF
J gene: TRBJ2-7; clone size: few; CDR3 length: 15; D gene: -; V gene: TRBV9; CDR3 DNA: TGTGCCAGCAGCGTAGGGACGCTAAGCTCCTACGAGCAGTACTTC; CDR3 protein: CASSVGTLSSYEQYF
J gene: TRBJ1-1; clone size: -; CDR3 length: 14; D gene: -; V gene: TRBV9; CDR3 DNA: TGTGCCAGCAGCGTGGCAGGGTGGAACACTGAAGCTTTCTTT; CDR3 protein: CASSVAGWNTEAFF
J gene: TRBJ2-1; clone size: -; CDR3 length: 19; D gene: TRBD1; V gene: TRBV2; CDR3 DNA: TGTGCCAGCAGCCCGGTAGGGGGCGCTTTCTCCAGCTCCTACAATGAGCAGTTCTTC; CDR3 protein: CASSPVGGAFSSSYNEQFF
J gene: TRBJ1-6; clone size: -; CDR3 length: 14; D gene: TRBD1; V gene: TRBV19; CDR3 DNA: TGTGCCAGTAGTATGGCGGGACAGGGATCACCCCTCCACTTT; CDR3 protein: CASSMAGQGSPLHF
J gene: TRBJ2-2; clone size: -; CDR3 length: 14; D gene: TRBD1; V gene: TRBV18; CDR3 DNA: TGTGCCAGCTCATCAACCAGGGGGCTCGGGGAGCTGTTTTTT; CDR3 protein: CASSSTRGLGELFF